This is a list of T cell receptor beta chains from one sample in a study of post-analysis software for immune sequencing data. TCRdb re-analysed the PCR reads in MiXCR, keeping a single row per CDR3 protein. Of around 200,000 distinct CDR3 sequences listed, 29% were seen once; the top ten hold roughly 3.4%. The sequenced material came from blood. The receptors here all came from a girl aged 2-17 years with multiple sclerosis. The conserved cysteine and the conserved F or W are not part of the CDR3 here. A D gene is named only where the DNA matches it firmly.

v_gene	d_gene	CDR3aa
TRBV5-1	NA	ASSLAWGEFNEQF
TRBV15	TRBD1	ATSISWGRGSDTQY
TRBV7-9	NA	ASSRVSAHEQY
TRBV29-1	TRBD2	SVSRGGGYEQY
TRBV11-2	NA	ASSQGTEIYNEQF
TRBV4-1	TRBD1	ASSQPTDRGINEKLF
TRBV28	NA	ASNSETNEKLF
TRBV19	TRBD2	ASSPRGGIEYNEQF
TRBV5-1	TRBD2	ASSFSGSLVEEQF
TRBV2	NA	ASSLSPANQPQH
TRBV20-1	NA	SAWTSWSGYT
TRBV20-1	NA	SARDPSLTYNEQY
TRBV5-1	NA	ASSFGTMNTEAF
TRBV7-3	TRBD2	ASSPKGAGGLQETQY
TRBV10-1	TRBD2	ASSTSGPPNEQY
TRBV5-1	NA	ASTGSASGTDTQY
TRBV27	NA	ASSYKTAAYEQY
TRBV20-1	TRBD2	SAEPYLIGTSGRAGGYEQY
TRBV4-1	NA	ASSQAGGRWAEAF
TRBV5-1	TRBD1	ASMRDRAQETQY
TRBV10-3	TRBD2	AISESWREVGDIQY
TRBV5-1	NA	ASSLEVEGNSPLH
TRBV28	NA	ASSLLRSGVIANEKPF
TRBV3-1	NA	ASSYSGYQETQY
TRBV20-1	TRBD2	SARKPGLASREQF
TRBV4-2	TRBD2	ASSQGTTLQETQY
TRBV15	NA	ATSSFQEVPYEQY
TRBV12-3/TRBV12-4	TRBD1	ASSLDRGTGANVLT
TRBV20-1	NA	SARPLNARPGEQY
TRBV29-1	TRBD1	SAAGTGLTSEKLF
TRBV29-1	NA	SVEDLYRGNTEAF
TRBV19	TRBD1	ASSTLTGGYEQY
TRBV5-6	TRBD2	ASSSRSSGWEETQY